The 28 T cell receptor beta chains below come from one sample, sequenced in a study of blood T cells in healthy people across ages. The second PCR ran about 6 to 12 cycles with a sample-barcoded 5' primer and J-beta primers. Each CDR3 protein gets one entry after TCRdb re-called the 5' RACE reads with MiXCR. The table lists hundreds of thousands of distinct CDR3 sequences, less than 25% of them singletons. In addition, the sample was reused for a study of T cells of mothers and their children.

Input material: blood. The receptors come from a boy younger than 18 in good health.

This clonotype was detected ten times or more. The chain uses TRBV28 and TRBJ1-4, with D possibly matching TRBD1 (6 bases). Trimming cost V 6 bases and J 0 bases, with 11 bases left between them. CDR1 and CDR2 (germline): MDHEN, SYDVKM. There are 15 residues in the CDR3. The CDR3 is CASRTGSATNEKLFF. The CDR3 DNA reads as TGTGCCAGCAGAACAGGGTCCGCAACTAATGAAAAACTGTTTTTT.

At least ten counts were recorded for this clonotype. This chain links TRBV15 with TRBJ2-1; 11 bases align to TRBD2. With V trimmed by 0 bases and J by 4 bases, 2 bases remained unmatched. This CDR3 region has 16 residues. Germline CDR1 and CDR2: LNHNV and YYDKDF (reference sequence). The CDR3 reads CATSREGLAVYNEQFF. The CDR3, as DNA: TGTGCCACCAGCAGAGAGGGACTAGCGGTATACAATGAGCAGTTCTTC. The entire variable domain, with the rest obtained from reference TRBV15 and TRBJ2-1, is as follows: DAMVIQNPRYQVTQFGKPVTLSCSQTLNHNVMYWYQQKSSQAPKLLFHYYDKDFNNEADTPDNFQSRRPNTSFCFLDIRSPGLGDTAMYLCATSREGLAVYNEQFFGPGTRLTVL.

The J gene is TRBJ2-1, the V gene TRBV7-9; D is uncertain. The CDR3 is 12 amino acids. In germline, CDR1 is SEHNR, CDR2 FQNEAQ (reference sequence). The V gene lost 5 bases and the J gene lost 6 bases, with 8 bases spanning the gap. This chain's CDR3 is CASSPNTNEQFF. The CDR3 coding sequence is TGTGCCAGCAGCCCTAACACCAATGAGCAGTTCTTC.

The chain couples TRBV20-1 to TRBJ1-6; D uncertain. The length of the CDR3 is 13 residues. The V gene's germline CDR1 is DFQATT and CDR2 SNEGSKA (reference sequence). V was clipped by 3 bases and J by 7 bases, with 10 bases between them. CDR3 region: CSASSGRNSPLHF. The DNA for the CDR3 is TGCAGTGCTAGTTCCGGCCGGAATTCACCCCTCCACTTT.

Points on this clonotype: The junction departs from the called germline gene at one end, perhaps through a read error. The chain employs TRBV29-1 and TRBJ1-1; a possible D gene is TRBD1 (5 bases). From germline, CDR1 is SQVTM and CDR2 ANQGSEA. The CDR3 extends over 12 amino acids. The CDR3 nucleotides are TGCAGCGGGGGGATTCGCGACACTGAGGCTTTCTTT. Translation: CSGGIRDTEAFF. Full variable domain (remainder filled in from reference TRBV29-1 and TRBJ1-1): SAVISQKPSRDICQRGTSLTIQCQVDSQVTMMFWYRQQPGQSLTLIATANQGSEATYESGFVIDKFPISRPNLTFSTLTVSNMSPEDSSIYLCSGGIRDTEAFFGQGTRLTVV.

This clonotype was counted only a few times. This chain connects TRBV30 to TRBJ2-5; tentatively, D is TRBD1 (6 bases). The germline gives CDR1 GTSNPN, CDR2 SVGIG (reference sequence). Trimming stripped 0 bases from V and 5 bases from J, with 13 bases between. The CDR3 has 14 residues. CDR3 residues: CAWSVNTGKETQYF. DNA of the CDR3: TGTGCCTGGAGTGTAAATACAGGGAAGGAGACCCAGTACTTC.

This clonotype was counted only a few times. The chain links TRBV28 to TRBJ1-1; maybe TRBD1 (6 bases). Looked up from germline, CDR1 is MDHEN and CDR2 is SYDVKM. The CDR3 has 14 amino acids. Trimming removed 6 bases at V and 4 bases at J, with 15 bases between. The CDR3, as DNA: TGTGCCAGCAGCCTGAGTCAGGGGATCACTGAAGCTTTCTTT. Translation: CASSLSQGITEAFF.

The CDR3 DNA follows: TGCAGTGCTAGAGATTTAGGTACTAATAGCGGAGACCCAGAGACCCAGTACTTC. Translation gives CSARDLGTNSGDPETQYF. This chain joins TRBV20-1 and TRBJ2-5; D may be TRBD2 (6 bases). The ends were cut back, 0 bases at V and 4 bases at J, with 24 bases in the middle. Germline CDR1 is DFQATT and CDR2 is SNEGSKA (reference sequence). This CDR3 has 18 amino acids.

This clonotype occurred a few times. This chain joins TRBV20-1 and TRBJ2-1; D is unclear. The DNA end is more similar to TRBJ2-5, so the J call may be wrong. Germline assignment: CDR1 DFQATT and CDR2 SNEGSKA (reference sequence). The CDR3 is made up of 14 amino acids. The CDR3 DNA follows: TGCAGTGCTCCCTTGGGCCCTGGTAAAGAGACCCAGTACTTC. It codes for CSAPLGPGKETQYF.

This clonotype occurred a few times. This chain uses TRBV7-2 with TRBJ1-2; 7 bases match TRBD1. From germline, CDR1 is SGHTA and CDR2 FQGNSA. J was trimmed by 3 bases and V by 4 bases; bases with no gene match: 5. The CDR3 runs to 14 residues. In DNA form, the CDR3 reads TGTGCCAGCAGCTCATGGCAGGGGGACTATGGCTACACCTTC. The encoded protein is CASSSWQGDYGYTF.

This clonotype was counted between two and nine times. V usage is TRBV12-3 or TRBV12-4 and J usage is TRBJ2-1, with TRBD2 identical over 12 bases. The length of the CDR3 is 18 residues. The trim removed 2 bases at V and 0 bases at J, leaving 5 bases unmatched. The chain's CDR3 is CASSLRTSGVSSYNEQFF. The CDR3 DNA is TGTGCCAGCAGTTTAAGGACTAGCGGGGTGAGCTCCTACAATGAGCAGTTCTTC.

In its sample, this clonotype was seen a few times. The genes are TRBV7-9 and TRBJ1-2; no clear D gene. V was shortened by 2 bases and J by 6 bases, with 16 bases between the two germline ends. The germline gives CDR1 SEHNR, CDR2 FQNEAQ (reference sequence). CDR3 length: 15 amino acids. CDR3 sequence (DNA): TGTGCCAGCAGCTTATTAACCGGGCCGCGCAATGGCTACACCTTC. This translates into CASSLLTGPRNGYTF.

This clonotype was detected ten times or more. The rearrangement links TRBV29-1 to TRBJ1-1, with TRBD1 identical over 9 bases. The CDR3 length is 15 residues. Germline trimming cut 2 bases from V and 4 bases from J; bases unmatched to any gene: 8. Germline-derived CDR1 and CDR2 are SQVTM and ANQGSEA. The CDR3 DNA reads TGCAGCGTTGAATTAGAGAACAGGGGGCCCACTGAAGCTTTCTTT. As protein: CSVELENRGPTEAFF.

This clonotype was counted only a few times. The chain uses TRBV20-1 and TRBJ2-5; 9 nucleotides match TRBD2. From germline, CDR1 is DFQATT and CDR2 SNEGSKA (reference sequence). The CDR3 runs 13 residues. CDR3 residues: CSATSGTQETQYF. The CDR3 DNA is TGCAGCGCGACTAGCGGAACTCAAGAGACCCAGTACTTC.

This clonotype was picked up a small number of times. The genes are TRBV7-8 and TRBJ2-5; D assignment may be TRBD1 or TRBD2 (5 bases each). Gene TRBJ2-1 matches the end of the DNA better, so the J call may be wrong. The germline CDR1 and CDR2 sequences are SGHVS and FQNEAQ. The CDR3 spans 14 residues. The CDR3 spells CASSPGRKGDEQFF. The CDR3 region has the DNA TGTGCCAGCAGCCCGGGGCGGAAGGGCGATGAGCAGTTCTTC.

The CDR3 is CASSQGAGNTEAFF. In nucleotides, the CDR3 is TGCGCCAGCAGCCAAGGTGCAGGGAACACTGAAGCTTTCTTT. The chain has TRBV4-3 and TRBJ1-1; D is unresolved. The V end was cut by 1 base, the J end by 1 base, with 7 bases between. CDR1 LGHNA and CDR2 YSLEER come from the germline V gene. The CDR3 sequence is 14 residues long.

This clonotype has just a few counts. The chain couples TRBV20-1 to TRBJ2-5; a possible D gene is TRBD2 (5 bases). Per the germline V gene, CDR1 is DFQATT and CDR2 is SNEGSKA (reference sequence). The CDR3 has 13 amino acids. V shed 3 bases and J shed 8 bases, with 16 bases lying between them. CDR3 in amino acids: CSASRGAPHTQYF. The CDR3 DNA is TGCAGTGCTAGCCGGGGAGCCCCACATACCCAGTACTTC.

About this clonotype: One end of the junction does not line up with germline, which may come from a read error. The chain employs TRBV10-3 and TRBJ1-4, with no clear D. The CDR3 loop spans 16 amino acids. Germline V gene lookup returns CDR1 ENHRY and CDR2 SYGVKD. The CDR3 bases are TGTGCCATCAGCCCGACGGATGTTTTGCCTAATGAGAAACTGTTTTTT. Translation gives CAISPTDVLPNEKLFF.

A word on this clonotype: A much larger clone lies one base from this, so it may be a read error. The rearrangement joins TRBV6-4 to TRBJ2-6, with no clear D. In germline, CDR1 is MRHNA, CDR2 SNTAGT. The CDR3 has 14 amino acids. Trimming pared 3 bases from V and 2 bases from J, leaving 5 bases between. The CDR3 DNA sequence: TGTGCCAGCAGTGAGGGGACTGGGGCCAACGTCCTGACTTTC. Protein product: CASSEGTGANVLTF.

The J gene is TRBJ1-1, the V gene TRBV12-5; TRBD1 is a possible D gene (6 bases). Trimming pared 1 base from V and 5 bases from J, leaving 14 bases between. The germline gives CDR1 LGHNT, CDR2 FRNRAP. CDR3 size: 15 residues. Here the CDR3 DNA reads TGTGCTAGTGGTTTGGGTTCAGGGGTGAGAACTGAAGCTTTCTTT. The encoded protein is CASGLGSGVRTEAFF.

A few counts support this clonotype. This chain uses TRBV11-1 with TRBJ2-4; 8 bases align to TRBD2. The V gene's germline CDR1 is SGHAT and CDR2 FQDESV (reference sequence). The junction had 19 bases not matched to a gene; V was cut back by 2 bases and J by 1 base. This CDR3 is 21 amino acids long. DNA for the CDR3: TGTGCCAGCAGCTTACCGGGTCGGGGGGGCCGTATTCTCACGGCCAAAAACATTCAGTACTTC. This encodes CASSLPGRGGRILTAKNIQYF.

The chain recombines TRBV20-1 with TRBJ1-2; 7 bases align to TRBD1. Trimming at V came to 6 bases and at J to 0 bases, leaving 7 bases not matched to a gene. The CDR3 totals 14 residues. Germline V gene lookup returns CDR1 DFQATT and CDR2 SNEGSKA (reference sequence). CDR3 sequence (DNA): TGCAGTGCGGTTCCAGGGGGTCCTAACTATGGCTACACCTTC. It translates to CSAVPGGPNYGYTF.

This clonotype came up a few times. V gene TRBV28 combines with J gene TRBJ2-5; 9 positions match TRBD2. The end of the DNA aligns better with TRBJ2-1, so the J call may be wrong. The CDR3 spans 15 residues. From germline, CDR1 is MDHEN and CDR2 SYDVKM. CDR3 DNA: TGTGCCAGCAGTTCAAGTAGCGGGAGTAGGAATGAGCAGTTCTTC. Its protein is CASSSSSGSRNEQFF.

Only a few counts were recorded for this clonotype. The V and J genes are TRBV12-3 or TRBV12-4 and TRBJ1-2; D remains ambiguous. Trimming stripped 2 bases from V and 2 bases from J, with 12 bases between. The length of the CDR3 is 15 residues. This chain's CDR3 is CASSLTLSGNYGYTF. CDR3 sequence (DNA): TGTGCCAGCAGTTTAACGCTGAGCGGAAACTATGGCTACACCTTC.

The chain uses TRBV27 and TRBJ2-7, with 8 bases identical to TRBD2. The ends lost 2 bases at V and 4 bases at J; junction bases unmatched: 10. CDR3 length: 16 residues. The germline V gene has CDR1 MNHEY and CDR2 SMNVEV (reference sequence). This chain's CDR3 is CASSLGSQRGPYEQYF. The CDR3 DNA sequence: TGTGCCAGCAGTTTAGGGAGCCAGCGGGGGCCGTACGAGCAGTACTTC.

This chain joins TRBV7-8 and TRBJ2-3, with 8 bases identical to TRBD2. Germline CDR1 SGHVS, CDR2 FQNEAQ. The CDR3 runs to 16 residues. After removal of 5 bases from V and 4 bases from J, the junction contained 11 bases not matched to a gene. CDR3 residues: CASSQAIAGGPDTQYF. The CDR3, as DNA: TGTGCCAGCAGCCAGGCGATTGCGGGAGGTCCAGATACGCAGTATTTT. Combining the CDR3 with reference TRBV7-8 and TRBJ2-3 gives the whole variable domain GAGVSQSPRYKVAKRGQDVALRCDPISGHVSLFWYQQALGQGPEFLTYFQNEAQLDKSGLPSDRFFAERPEGSVSTLKIQRTQQEDSAVYLCASSQAIAGGPDTQYFGPGTRLTVL.

The V and J genes are TRBV6-2 or TRBV6-3 and TRBJ1-2; D uncertain. Germline V gives CDR1 MNHEY, CDR2 SVGEGT. This CDR3 contains 12 residues. Trimming removed 6 bases at V and 1 base at J, with 6 bases between. The CDR3 reads CASRKSNYGYTF. DNA of the CDR3: TGTGCCAGCAGAAAGAGTAACTATGGCTACACCTTC.

This clonotype was seen a handful of times. The genes are TRBV20-1 and TRBJ2-3; 10 bases map to TRBD2. This CDR3 region has 18 residues. Germline lookup yields CDR1 DFQATT and CDR2 SNEGSKA (reference sequence). After removal of 3 bases from V and 1 base from J, the junction contained 13 bases not matched to a gene. CDR3 bases: TGCAGTGCTAGCCCCTCTGGGAGGAGCGGGGGGGGCACAGATACGCAGTATTTT. Translation: CSASPSGRSGGGTDTQYF.